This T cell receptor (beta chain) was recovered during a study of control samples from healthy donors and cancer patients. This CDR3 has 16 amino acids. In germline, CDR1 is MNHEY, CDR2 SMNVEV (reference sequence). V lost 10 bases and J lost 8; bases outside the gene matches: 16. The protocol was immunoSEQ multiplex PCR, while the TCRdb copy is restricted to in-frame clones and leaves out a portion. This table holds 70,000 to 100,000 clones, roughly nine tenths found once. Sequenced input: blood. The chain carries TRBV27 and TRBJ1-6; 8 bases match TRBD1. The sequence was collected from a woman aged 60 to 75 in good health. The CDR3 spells CANAGGAGLWDSPLHF. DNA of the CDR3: TGTGCCAACGCAGGGGGCGCGGGACTATGGGATTCACCCCTCCACTTT.